The rows below give T cell receptor beta chains drawn from one sample of a study of beta chain features in type 1 diabetes. Data came from immunoSEQ multiplex PCR; TCRdb stores just in-frame clones and leaves some out. The data show under 150,000 clones, with 6.9% seen just once and 1.4% held by the top ten. Sequencing was performed on central memory CD4+ T cells from blood. The receptors originated from a woman aged 25-40 years in good health. The conserved cysteine and the conserved F or W are not part of the CDR3 here.

V,J,CDR3
TRBV27,TRBJ2-5,ASRPRQGPQETQY
TRBV30,TRBJ1-5,AWSTRGNQPQH
TRBV28,TRBJ2-3,ASSPHLAGSTDTQY
TRBV9,TRBJ2-5,ASSVGLAGLQETQY
TRBV27,TRBJ2-1,ASWTSGRHHGAYNEQF
TRBV7-2,TRBJ2-2,ASSLYGRASAGELF
TRBV2,TRBJ1-1,ASTPRTGANTEAF
TRBV28,TRBJ1-1,ASRRTGGSGTEAF
TRBV6-6,TRBJ2-7,AISESQVGSYEQY
TRBV7-2,TRBJ2-2,ASTSTGGTGELF
TRBV30,TRBJ1-1,AWRPAGVPTEAF
TRBV18,TRBJ2-7,ASSPRGLGVGEQY
TRBV11-3,TRBJ2-2,ASSLVYGTSGRTGELF
TRBV27,TRBJ2-2,ASMPGRTGELF
TRBV11-2,TRBJ2-5,ASSRGQLKETQY
TRBV5-1,TRBJ2-1,ASMGGGNPNNEQF
TRBV7-2,TRBJ1-5,ASSPLSAADNQPQH
TRBV4-2,TRBJ2-7,ASSFPGQGIEQY
TRBV28,TRBJ2-7,ASSLYSSSGMSKQY
TRBV27,TRBJ1-2,ASSRKRDRGLSYGYT
TRBV4-2,TRBJ2-6,ASSPPGLTNSGANVLT
TRBV18,TRBJ2-5,ASSPILGQETQY
TRBV19,TRBJ2-1,ASSTDFLEQF
TRBV2,TRBJ2-1,ASSEVTFYGEQF
TRBV5-1,TRBJ2-3,ASSWSGSTDTQY
TRBV21-1,TRBJ2-7,ASLPGLATYEQY